These T cell receptor beta chains were read from a single sample in a study of regulatory T cells in long-lasting Graves disease. MiXCR was run by TCRdb on the multiplex PCR reads, yielding one entry per CDR3 protein. Found here are about 220,000 distinct CDR3 sequences, around 17% of them singletons; the top ten hold around 20%. The specimen was peripheral blood mononuclear cells (PBMCs), collected at new diagnosis, from a patient treated with antithyroid drugs. These receptors were taken from a female donor with Graves disease. CDR3s include the opening cysteine and the closing phenylalanine or tryptophan. The order of the fields is J gene, clone size, V gene, D gene, CDR3 protein, CDR3 DNA. The D gene is left open where the match is weak. Some rows mark clone size as missing; the rest say once, few, many or name a class of expanded clone.

TRBJ2-7,many,TRBV4-2,.,CASSQEYGPASYEQYF,TGTGCCAGCAGCCAAGAGTATGGTCCCGCCTCCTACGAGCAGTACTTC
TRBJ1-1,.,TRBV12-3/TRBV12-4,TRBD1,CASRRAGGLNTEAFF,TGTGCCAGCAGACGGGCAGGGGGCTTGAACACTGAGGCTTTCTTT
TRBJ2-7,many,TRBV27,TRBD2,CASSLIPSGSEQYF,TGTGCCAGCAGTTTAATCCCTAGCGGGAGTGAGCAGTACTTC
TRBJ1-6,many,TRBV6-1,TRBD1,CASSLIVTGNSPLHF,TGTGCCAGCAGCTTAATAGTGACAGGGAATTCACCCCTCCACTTT
TRBJ2-7,many,TRBV9,.,CASSVRDGPWEQYF,TGTGCCAGCAGCGTTCGGGACGGGCCCTGGGAGCAGTACTTC
TRBJ2-1,many,TRBV20-1,TRBD2,CSAPRYGALAGNNEQFF,TGCAGTGCTCCCCGCTACGGGGCTCTAGCGGGGAACAATGAGCAGTTCTTC
TRBJ1-1,.,TRBV10-1,.,CASSESLGASEAFF,TGCGCCAGCAGTGAGTCTTTGGGGGCGAGTGAAGCTTTCTTT
TRBJ2-3,many,TRBV28,.,CASSLSGSIADTQYF,TGTGCCAGCAGTTTATCGGGGTCGATAGCAGATACGCAGTATTTT
TRBJ2-5,many,TRBV29-1,TRBD1,CSVGDRGETQYF,TGCAGCGTTGGGGACAGGGGAGAGACCCAGTACTTC
TRBJ2-2,.,TRBV28,.,CASSPRDTNTGELFF,TGTGCCAGCAGTCCCCGGGACACCAACACCGGGGAGCTGTTTTTT
TRBJ1-1,many,TRBV18,.,CASSLGPMNTEAFF,TGTGCCAGCTCACTCGGGCCGATGAACACTGAAGCTTTCTTT
TRBJ1-3,few,TRBV20-1,.,CSAREEGGPGNTIYF,TGCAGTGCTAGAGAGGAGGGGGGCCCTGGAAACACCATATATTTT
TRBJ1-5,many,TRBV6-2/TRBV6-3,.,CASSYRRSGNNQPQHF,TGTGCCAGCAGCTATCGACGGTCGGGAAACAATCAGCCCCAGCATTTT
TRBJ1-6,many,TRBV12-3/TRBV12-4,.,CASRLLRSPLHF,TGTGCCAGCAGACTCCTACGGTCACCCCTCCACTTT
TRBJ2-7,many,TRBV9,TRBD1,CASSVESGGYEQYF,TGTGCCAGCAGCGTAGAGTCAGGGGGCTACGAGCAGTACTTC
TRBJ2-2,many,TRBV18,.,CASSPFRAGELFF,TGTGCCAGCTCACCCTTCAGGGCCGGGGAGCTGTTTTTT
TRBJ2-1,few,TRBV7-2,.,CASSLVADPVYNEQFF,TGTGCCAGCAGCTTAGTGGCCGATCCGGTCTACAATGAGCAGTTCTTC
TRBJ1-2,many,TRBV5-1,.,CASSFSLVEGYTF,TGCGCCAGCAGCTTCTCACTTGTGGAGGGCTACACCTTC
TRBJ1-2,many,TRBV30,.,CAWSRDKNYGYTF,TGTGCCTGGAGCCGAGACAAGAACTATGGCTACACCTTC
TRBJ1-1,.,TRBV6-1,.,CANRQSLNTEAFF,TGTGCCAACCGACAGAGCCTTAACACTGAAGCTTTCTTT
TRBJ2-3,.,TRBV11-2,.,CASSLAPGFTDTQYF,TGTGCCAGCAGCTTGGCCCCAGGGTTCACAGATACGCAGTATTTT
TRBJ1-1,many,TRBV2,.,CASSERGQQNTEAFF,TGTGCCAGCAGCGAGAGAGGACAGCAGAACACTGAAGCTTTCTTT
TRBJ2-1,many,TRBV7-3,.,CASSLSGGASYNEQFF,TGTGCCAGCAGCCTATCAGGGGGGGCTAGCTACAATGAGCAGTTCTTC
TRBJ2-7,once,TRBV27,.,CASWDPGANTYEQYF,TGTGCCAGCTGGGACCCGGGGGCGAATACCTACGAGCAGTACTTC
TRBJ2-5,few,TRBV7-7,TRBD1,CASSPTATTRGSQYF,TGTGCTAGCAGCCCAACAGCCACCACCAGGGGGTCCCAGTACTTC
TRBJ2-3,many,TRBV2,.,CASSEAQPPDTQYF,TGTGCCAGCAGTGAAGCACAACCTCCAGATACGCAGTATTTT